The present T cell receptor beta chain was sequenced within a study of T cell changes during pregnancy in multiple sclerosis. Assay used: immunoSEQ multiplex PCR; TCRdb lists only in-frame clones, some missing. The sample lists fewer than 95,000 clones; 94% were seen once. This CDR3 has 11 residues. Germline loops: CDR1 SQVTM, CDR2 ANQGSEA. The germline V and J ends were trimmed by 4 bases and 8 bases, with 8 bases remaining between them. The source of this sequence is a female donor with multiple sclerosis, enrolled in a pregnancy study. The sequencing here drew on peripheral blood, taken in the third trimester of pregnancy. The chain couples TRBV29-1 to TRBJ1-4, with unresolved D. Here the CDR3 DNA reads TGCAGCGTTGGGGTGCGGGAAAAACTGTTTTTT. Translated, it gives CSVGVREKLFF. Combining the CDR3 with reference TRBV29-1 and TRBJ1-4 gives the whole variable domain SAVISQKPSRDICQRGTSLTIQCQVDSQVTMMFWYRQQPGQSLTLIATANQGSEATYESGFVIDKFPISRPNLTFSTLTVSNMSPEDSSIYLCSVGVREKLFFGSGTQLSVL.